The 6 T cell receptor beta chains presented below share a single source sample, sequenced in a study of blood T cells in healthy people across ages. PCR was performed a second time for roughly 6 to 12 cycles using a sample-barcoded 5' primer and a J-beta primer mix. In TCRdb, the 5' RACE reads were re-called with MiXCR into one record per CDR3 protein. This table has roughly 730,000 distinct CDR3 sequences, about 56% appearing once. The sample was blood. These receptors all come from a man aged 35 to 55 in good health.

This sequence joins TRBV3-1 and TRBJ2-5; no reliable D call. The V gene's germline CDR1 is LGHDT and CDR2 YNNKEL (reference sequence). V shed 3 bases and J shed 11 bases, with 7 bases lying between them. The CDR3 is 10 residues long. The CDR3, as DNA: TGTGCCAGCAGCCACGACAAGCAGTACTTC. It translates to CASSHDKQYF.

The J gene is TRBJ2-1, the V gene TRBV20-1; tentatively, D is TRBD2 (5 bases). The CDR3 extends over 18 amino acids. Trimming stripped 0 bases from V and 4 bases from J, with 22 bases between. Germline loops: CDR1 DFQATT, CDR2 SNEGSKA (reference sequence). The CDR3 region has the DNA TGCAGTGCTAGAGATCGGACGGCGGGTGAAACCGGGTACAATGAGCAGTTCTTC. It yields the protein CSARDRTAGETGYNEQFF.

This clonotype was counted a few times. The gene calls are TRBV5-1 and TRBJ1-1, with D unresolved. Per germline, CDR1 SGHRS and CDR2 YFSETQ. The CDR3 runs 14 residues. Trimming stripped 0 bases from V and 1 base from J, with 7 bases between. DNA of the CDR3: TGCGCCAGCAGCTTGGAGCCGGGGAACACTGAAGCTTTCTTT. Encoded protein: CASSLEPGNTEAFF.

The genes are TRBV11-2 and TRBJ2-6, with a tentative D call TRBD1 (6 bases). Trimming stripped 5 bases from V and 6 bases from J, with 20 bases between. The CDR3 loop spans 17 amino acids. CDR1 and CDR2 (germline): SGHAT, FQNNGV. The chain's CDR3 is CASSTGPQGLLANVLTF. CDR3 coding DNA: TGTGCCAGCAGCACAGGGCCCCAAGGTTTGCTGGCCAACGTCCTGACTTTC.

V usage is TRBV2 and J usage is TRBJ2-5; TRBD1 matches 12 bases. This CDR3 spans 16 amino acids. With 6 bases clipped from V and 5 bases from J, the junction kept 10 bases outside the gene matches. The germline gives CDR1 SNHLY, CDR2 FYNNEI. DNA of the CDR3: TGTGCCAGCAGCCGGGACAGGGGGCGCGTGATGGAGACCCAGTACTTC. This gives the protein CASSRDRGRVMETQYF.

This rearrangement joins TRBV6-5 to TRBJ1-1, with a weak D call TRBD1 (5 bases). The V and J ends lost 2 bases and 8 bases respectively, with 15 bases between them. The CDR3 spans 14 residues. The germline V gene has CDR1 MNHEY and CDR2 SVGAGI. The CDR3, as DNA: TGTGCCAGCAGTTACCTCGTGGCCACAGGAGAAGCTTTCTTT. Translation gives CASSYLVATGEAFF.